Presented here are 16 T cell receptor beta chains from one specimen sequenced in a study of OX40 agonist ivuxolimab in advanced cancers. Sequencing used immunoSEQ multiplex PCR; TCRdb keeps in-frame clones, though not all of them. The repertoire holds tens of thousands of clones, with 75% to 90% as singletons. Sequences were derived from CD4+ or CD8+ T cells sorted from blood, sampled in a trial of the OX40 agonist ivuxolimab. These receptor sequences come from an adult with an advanced solid tumor such as melanoma, head and neck, liver or kidney cancer.

V gene TRBV4-2 combines with J gene TRBJ2-7, with D hard to call. Trimming removed 4 bases at V and 2 bases at J, with 12 bases between. CDR1 and CDR2 from the germline V gene are LGHNA and YNFKEQ. The CDR3 totals 14 residues. The CDR3 here is CASSRPAGAYEQYF. The CDR3 bases are TGTGCCAGCAGCCGGCCGGCAGGAGCCTACGAGCAGTACTTC.

The rearrangement uses TRBV4-1 and TRBJ2-1, with TRBD2 matching over 7 bases. Losses at the gene ends were 2 bases for V and 6 bases for J; bases not matched to a gene: 4. The CDR3 spans 14 residues. CDR1 is MGHRA and CDR2 is YSYEKL in the germline V gene. The CDR3 coding sequence is TGCGCCAGCAGCCAATTACTAGCGACCAATGAGCAGTTCTTC. It is translated as CASSQLLATNEQFF.

The V call is TRBV28, the J call TRBJ2-1, with D maybe TRBD2 (7 bases). Germline V gene lookup returns CDR1 MDHEN and CDR2 SYDVKM. The CDR3 is 19 amino acids. The V end was cut by 6 bases, the J end by 0 bases, with 24 bases between. Written as DNA, the CDR3 is TGTGCCAGCAGGACTTCAGGGAGAATTGGGGGGGCCTCCTACAATGAGCAGTTCTTC. It codes for CASRTSGRIGGASYNEQFF.

The chain carries TRBV5-4 and TRBJ2-5, with TRBD2 matching over 7 bases. Germline CDR1 and CDR2: SGHNT and YYREEE (reference sequence). This CDR3 has 16 amino acids. Trimming removed 3 bases from V and 1 base from J; junction bases left unmatched: 9. The CDR3 region has the DNA TGTGCCAGCAGCTCCGGGACTACATTACCCCAAGAGACCCAGTACTTC. Translating gives CASSSGTTLPQETQYF. Full variable domain (outside the CDR3, taken from reference TRBV5-4 and TRBJ2-5): ETGVTQSPTHLIKTRGQQVTLRCSSQSGHNTVSWYQQALGQGPQFIFQYYREEENGRGNFPPRFSGLQFPNYSSELNVNALELDDSALYLCASSSGTTLPQETQYFGPGTRLLVL.

This chain uses TRBV7-2 with TRBJ1-2, with D unclear. The CDR3 is 13 amino acids. The V end lost 5 bases, the J end lost 5 bases, and 12 bases lay between the germline ends. Germline V CDR1 and CDR2: SGHTA, FQGNSA. The CDR3 sequence is CASSPRALYGYTF. Written as DNA, the CDR3 is TGTGCCAGCAGCCCCCGGGCCCTGTATGGCTACACCTTC.

The chain uses TRBV5-1 and TRBJ2-7; D unclear. V was cut by 3 bases and J by 3 bases, with 13 bases left in between. Germline CDR1 is SGHRS and CDR2 is YFSETQ. The CDR3 extends over 14 amino acids. CDR3 coding DNA: TGCGCCAGCAGCTCCGCCGGATCTTACTACGAGCAGTACTTC. Translation: CASSSAGSYYEQYF.

The chain joins TRBV18 to TRBJ1-4, with TRBD1 identical over 9 bases. Germline assignment: CDR1 KGHSH and CDR2 LQKENI. V lost 3 bases, J lost 8 bases, and 10 bases stayed unmatched. The CDR3 has 16 amino acids. As DNA, the CDR3 is TGTGCCAGCTCACCCCGACAGGGGGTAGGGGTCGAAAAACTGTTTTTT. Translated, it gives CASSPRQGVGVEKLFF.

This clone has only a few counts. The CDR3: CAISELQGRTGELFF. DNA of the CDR3: TGTGCCATCAGTGAGCTCCAGGGGCGCACCGGGGAGCTGTTTTTT. V and J are TRBV10-3 and TRBJ2-2, with D possibly TRBD1 on 6 matching bases. This CDR3 has 15 residues. The germline CDR1 and CDR2 sequences are ENHRY and SYGVKD. V was cut by 2 bases and J by 4 bases, with 11 bases left in between.

The V gene is TRBV6-5, the J gene TRBJ2-7, with TRBD2 matching over 14 bases. The length of the CDR3 is 15 residues. Losses at the gene ends were 2 bases for V and 6 bases for J; bases not matched to a gene: 3. Germline values: CDR1 MNHEY, CDR2 SVGAGI. The CDR3 loop is CASSYRLAGGGEQYF. Written as DNA, the CDR3 is TGTGCCAGCAGTTACCGACTAGCGGGAGGGGGCGAGCAGTACTTC.

The chain links TRBV27 to TRBJ1-2; no definite D call. The length of the CDR3 is 12 residues. The V and J ends lost 9 bases and 4 bases respectively, with 12 bases between them. Germline CDR1 and CDR2: MNHEY and SMNVEV (reference sequence). CDR3 sequence reads: CARVPVFYGYTF. As DNA, the CDR3 is TGTGCCAGAGTTCCCGTGTTCTATGGCTACACCTTC.

The chain recombines TRBV5-1 with TRBJ1-1, with a weak D call TRBD1 (6 bases). There are 14 residues in the CDR3. Trimming stripped 7 bases from V and 1 base from J, with 14 bases between. Germline-derived CDR1 and CDR2 are SGHRS and YFSETQ. CDR3 bases: TGCGCCAGCTTTCAGGGACAATCGAACACTGAAGCTTTCTTT. It encodes CASFQGQSNTEAFF.

V is TRBV7-2 and J is TRBJ2-3; 8 bases map to TRBD2. This CDR3 is 17 amino acids long. Germline V gene lookup returns CDR1 SGHTA and CDR2 FQGNSA. V shed 3 bases, J shed 0 bases, and the junction held 8 bases outside the gene matches. Here the CDR3 reads CASSLRSGGSSTDTQYF. The CDR3 DNA sequence: TGTGCCAGCAGCTTGAGGAGCGGGGGCTCTAGCACAGATACGCAGTATTTT.

The chain employs TRBV7-2 and TRBJ1-3; possible D gene TRBD1, 6 bases. The CDR3 contains 15 residues. The germline V gene encodes CDR1 SGHTA and CDR2 FQGNSA. The V and J ends lost 3 bases and 0 bases respectively, with 9 bases between them. The CDR3 spells CASSLWGASGNTIYF. CDR3 sequence (DNA): TGTGCCAGCAGCTTGTGGGGGGCCTCTGGAAACACCATATATTTT.

The CDR3 DNA sequence: TGTGTTACAGGGACCTCCTATGGCTACACCTTC. Translating it yields CVTGTSYGYTF. The V and J genes are TRBV6-5 and TRBJ1-2, with D possibly being TRBD1 (6 bases). Germline V gene lookup returns CDR1 MNHEY and CDR2 SVGAGI. This CDR3 has 11 amino acids.

V is TRBV6-8 and J is TRBJ2-1; 8 nucleotides match TRBD2. The length of the CDR3 is 20 residues. Germline loops: CDR1 MNHGY, CDR2 SAAAGT. Trimming removed 7 bases from V and 7 bases from J; junction bases left unmatched: 27. The DNA of the CDR3 is TGTGCCAGCACCTCTCGAAGGGCGGGGGGAGAGACTACTACGGGAAATGAGCAGTTCTTC. It specifies CASTSRRAGGETTTGNEQFF.

The chain carries TRBV7-9 and TRBJ2-7; TRBD2 is a possible D gene (7 bases). Per the germline V gene, CDR1 is SEHNR and CDR2 is FQNEAQ (reference sequence). CDR3 length equals 14 residues. The V and J ends lost 4 bases and 4 bases respectively, with 14 bases between them. The CDR3 region has the DNA TGTGCCAGCAGCTCTTCGGGGGGCTGGTACGAGCAGTACTTC. Protein: CASSSSGGWYEQYF.